Listed here are 21 T cell receptor beta chains from one sample, sequenced in a study of blood T cell repertoires in COVID-19. Measured with immunoSEQ multiplex PCR; TCRdb has only the in-frame clones, and not every one. Of about 100,000 clones in the sample, roughly 78% are singletons; the top ten hold 15% to 20%. The sample consisted of peripheral blood. The source of these receptors is a woman of 80 years or more with active or convalescent COVID-19.

The rearrangement links TRBV6-2 or TRBV6-3 to TRBJ2-1; 8 positions agree with TRBD2. This CDR3 is 19 amino acids long. Germline loops: CDR1 MNHEY, CDR2 SVGEGT. The trim removed 4 bases at V and 3 bases at J, leaving 17 bases unmatched. Here the CDR3 DNA reads TGTGCCAGCAGTTCAGTTTTGGACGGGAGGGCCTTCTTCTACAATGAGCAGTTCTTC. Amino acids: CASSSVLDGRAFFYNEQFF.

On this clone itself: The junction departs from germline at one end; a sequencing error may be responsible. This sequence joins TRBV5-1 and TRBJ2-2, with D possibly matching TRBD1 (6 bases). Per the germline V gene, CDR1 is SGHRS and CDR2 is YFSETQ. This CDR3 comprises 13 residues. As DNA, the CDR3 is TGTGCCAGCAGATGGGGGCGCACCGGGGAGCTGTTTTTT. Its protein is CASRWGRTGELFF.

The V gene is TRBV7-8, the J gene TRBJ2-7; 10 positions match TRBD2. This CDR3 has 17 residues. Germline-derived CDR1 and CDR2 are SGHVS and FQNEAQ. V shed 0 bases, J shed 2 bases, and the junction held 7 bases outside the gene matches. The CDR3 DNA is TGTGCCAGCAGCTTAGCCCTAGCGGGAGCCTATCCCTACGAGCAGTACTTC. Translated, it gives CASSLALAGAYPYEQYF.

The rearrangement uses TRBV27 and TRBJ1-2; D call uncertain. Trimming removed 2 bases at V and 2 bases at J, with 6 bases between. The germline CDR1 and CDR2 sequences are MNHEY and SMNVEV (reference sequence). The CDR3 runs 13 residues. CDR3 sequence (DNA): TGTGCCAGCAGTTTAGGGCTAAACTATGGCTACACCTTC. This gives the protein CASSLGLNYGYTF.

The rearrangement joins TRBV28 to TRBJ1-2, with D perhaps matching TRBD1 (5 bases). Trimming took 4 bases from V and 6 from J, leaving 18 bases between them. The length of the CDR3 is 15 residues. CDR1 and CDR2 from the germline V gene are MDHEN and SYDVKM. CDR3 sequence reads: CASSSIPRERDGYTF. CDR3 nucleotides: TGTGCCAGCAGTTCCATACCCAGGGAGCGGGATGGCTACACCTTC.

This sequence joins TRBV6-5 and TRBJ2-1; 9 nucleotides match TRBD2. CDR1 is MNHEY, CDR2 SVGAGI, per germline. Trimming removed 4 bases from V and 8 bases from J; junction bases left unmatched: 9. This CDR3 is 15 amino acids long. Here the CDR3 reads CASSSSVAGVHEQFF. The CDR3 DNA reads TGTGCCAGCAGTTCCTCGGTAGCGGGAGTACATGAGCAGTTCTTC.

V gene TRBV5-1 combines with J gene TRBJ2-2, with TRBD2 matching over 7 bases. V gave up 4 bases and J gave up 8 bases; unmatched junction bases: 11. The length of the CDR3 is 15 residues. Germline lookup yields CDR1 SGHRS and CDR2 YFSETQ. CDR3 DNA: TGCGCCAGCAGCCCTCAAATCGGGAGGCCTGGGGAGCTGTTTTTT. Amino acid sequence: CASSPQIGRPGELFF. The full variable domain, in which reference TRBV5-1 and TRBJ2-2 provide the parts outside the CDR3, is KAGVTQTPRYLIKTRGQQVTLSCSPISGHRSVSWYQQTPGQGLQFLFEYFSETQRNKGNFPGRFSGRQFSNSRSEMNVSTLELGDSALYLCASSPQIGRPGELFFGEGSRLTVL.

The chain recombines TRBV4-1 with TRBJ2-1, with 7 bases aligning to TRBD1. This CDR3 spans 16 amino acids. Germline assignment: CDR1 MGHRA and CDR2 YSYEKL. V lost 0 bases and J lost 4; bases outside the gene matches: 6. CDR3 amino acids: CASSQDPTGFYNEQFF. DNA for the CDR3: TGCGCCAGCAGCCAAGATCCGACAGGGTTTTACAATGAGCAGTTCTTC.

J is TRBJ1-5 and V is TRBV6-5, with a tentative D call TRBD1 (5 bases). Germline CDR1 reads MNHEY; CDR2 reads SVGAGI. V lost 4 bases, J lost 1 base, and 11 bases lay in between. This CDR3 is 15 amino acids long. The CDR3 spells CASSWDSLSNQPQHF. As DNA, the CDR3 is TGTGCCAGCAGTTGGGACTCCCTAAGCAATCAGCCCCAGCATTTT.

Concerning this clone itself: Compared with germline, one end of the junction differs, possibly owing to a read error. The chain combines TRBV5-1 with TRBJ2-3; 7 nucleotides agree with TRBD2. CDR3 length equals 13 residues. CDR1 is SGHRS, CDR2 YFSETQ, per germline. The CDR3 DNA reads TGTGCCAGCAGCGCTAGCGGCAGAGATACGCAGTATTTT. It specifies CASSASGRDTQYF.

Only one count was recorded for this clone. The V gene is TRBV14, the J gene TRBJ1-5; D gene unclear. CDR1 is SGHDN and CDR2 is FVKESK in the germline V gene. The CDR3 length is 14 residues. V was shortened by 3 bases and J by 3 bases, with 9 bases between the two germline ends. DNA of the CDR3: TGTGCCAGCAGCCACGGACTTTTCAATCAGCCCCAGCATTTT. This encodes CASSHGLFNQPQHF.

The rearrangement joins TRBV7-8 to TRBJ1-2, with D tentatively TRBD1 (5 bases). The CDR3 loop spans 13 amino acids. V lost 5 bases, J lost 3 bases, and 10 bases lay in between. CDR1 is SGHVS, CDR2 FQNEAQ, per germline. CDR3 sequence: CASSPGGDYGYTF. The CDR3 bases are TGTGCCAGCAGCCCGGGGGGGGACTATGGCTACACCTTC.

The chain carries TRBV5-4 and TRBJ1-2; D might be TRBD1 (6 bases). The germline V gene encodes CDR1 SGHNT and CDR2 YYREEE (reference sequence). This CDR3 is built from 14 residues. V was trimmed by 2 bases and J by 4 bases, leaving 12 bases between them. DNA for the CDR3: TGTGCCAGCAGCTTCCAGGACAGAGGCTATGGCTACACCTTC. Translated: CASSFQDRGYGYTF. Supplemented by reference TRBV5-4 and TRBJ1-2, the full variable domain reads ETGVTQSPTHLIKTRGQQVTLRCSSQSGHNTVSWYQQALGQGPQFIFQYYREEENGRGNFPPRFSGLQFPNYSSELNVNALELDDSALYLCASSFQDRGYGYTFGSGTRLTVV.

The V call is TRBV2, the J call TRBJ2-3, with 9 positions matching TRBD1. Trimming removed 5 bases from V and 5 bases from J; junction bases left unmatched: 5. There are 14 residues in the CDR3. CDR1 is SNHLY and CDR2 is FYNNEI in the germline V gene. CDR3 bases: TGTGCCAGCAGTTATACAGGGGGCGTAGATACGCAGTATTTT. It encodes CASSYTGGVDTQYF.

J is TRBJ2-1 and V is TRBV29-1; 9 bases are shared with TRBD1. Trimming cost V 4 bases and J 9 bases; bases outside gene matches: 13. This CDR3 region has 15 residues. CDR1 is SQVTM, CDR2 ANQGSEA, per germline. The CDR3 DNA follows: TGCAGCGTTGTGGGACCGGGACAGGGTCTTGGTGAGCAGTTCTTC. Protein product: CSVVGPGQGLGEQFF.

The chain employs TRBV6-2 or TRBV6-3 and TRBJ2-3, with D tentatively TRBD1 (6 bases). Germline V gene sequence: CDR1 MNHEY, CDR2 SVGEGT. Trimming removed 6 bases at V and 1 base at J, with 14 bases between. The CDR3 has 15 residues. CDR3 bases: TGTGCCAGCAGCTTGTTCAACAGGGGCACAGATACGCAGTATTTT. Translated, it gives CASSLFNRGTDTQYF.

This chain connects TRBV6-5 to TRBJ2-1; 11 nucleotides match TRBD2. CDR1 and CDR2 (germline): MNHEY, SVGAGI. With 4 bases clipped from V and 1 base from J, the junction kept 3 bases outside the gene matches. The CDR3 loop spans 16 amino acids. This chain's CDR3 is CASSSRLAGSYNEQFF. DNA of the CDR3: TGTGCCAGCAGTTCTCGACTAGCGGGATCCTACAATGAGCAGTTCTTC.

CDR3: CASSQTGGGETQYF. CDR3 in DNA: TGTGCCAGTAGCCAAACAGGGGGCGGTGAGACCCAGTACTTC. The genes are TRBV19 and TRBJ2-5, with 9 positions matching TRBD1. V was pared by 6 bases and J by 5 bases, with 7 bases of the junction left unmatched. CDR3 length equals 14 residues. Germline loops: CDR1 LNHDA, CDR2 SQIVND (reference sequence).

J is TRBJ2-3 and V is TRBV13, with 9 bases lining up with TRBD2. Trimming cost V 1 base and J 6 bases; bases outside gene matches: 5. The CDR3 loop spans 15 amino acids. Germline V gene sequence: CDR1 PRHDT, CDR2 FYEKMQ (reference sequence). CDR3 in amino acids: CASSLDIAGDDTQYF. CDR3 DNA sequence: TGTGCCAGCAGCTTAGACATAGCGGGAGACGATACGCAGTATTTT.

This clone came up a few times. V and J are TRBV6-5 and TRBJ2-2; the D gene is possibly TRBD1 (6 bases). CDR1 is MNHEY, CDR2 SVGAGI, per germline. The CDR3 has 15 residues. The V end lost 6 bases, the J end lost 7 bases, and 18 bases lay between the germline ends. CDR3 DNA sequence: TGTGCCAGCAGGAGAGCCTCAGGGGTGTTCGGGGAGCTGTTTTTT. It encodes CASRRASGVFGELFF.

The chain links TRBV7-9 to TRBJ2-1; weak D call: TRBD2 (5 bases). Trimming took off 1 base at V and 6 bases at J, with 10 bases between the two ends. This CDR3 comprises 14 residues. CDR1 is SEHNR, CDR2 FQNEAQ, per germline (reference sequence). The DNA for the CDR3 is TGTGCCAGCAGCTTAGGGATTAGCGCCAATGAGCAGTTCTTC. Translated, it gives CASSLGISANEQFF.